The 6 T cell receptor beta chains given below trace back to one sample, sequenced in a study of shared clonotypes between healthy human individuals. The repertoire was sequenced with immunoSEQ multiplex PCR; TCRdb's copy has only in-frame clones and lacks some. The repertoire holds about 660,000 clones, with 74% as singletons. The source material was memory CD4+ T cells sorted from blood. The sample's subset: CD45RA-negative fraction. These receptors originate from a woman between 25 and 40 years old in good health.

This rearrangement joins TRBV5-4 to TRBJ2-1; 10 nucleotides line up with TRBD2. Per the germline V gene, CDR1 is SGHNT and CDR2 is YYREEE (reference sequence). V lost 4 bases to trimming and J lost 12 bases; unmatched junction nucleotides: 7. This CDR3 comprises 13 residues. The CDR3 loop reads CASSRTSGFVQFF. CDR3 in DNA: TGTGCCAGCAGCAGGACTAGCGGCTTTGTGCAGTTCTTC. Together with reference TRBV5-4 and TRBJ2-1, the CDR3 gives the full variable domain: ETGVTQSPTHLIKTRGQQVTLRCSSQSGHNTVSWYQQALGQGPQFIFQYYREEENGRGNFPPRFSGLQFPNYSSELNVNALELDDSALYLCASSRTSGFVQFFGPGTRLTVL.

This sequence joins TRBV11-3 and TRBJ2-5; 11 bases fit TRBD2. J lost 4 bases, V lost 1 base, and 11 bases had no gene match. The CDR3 loop spans 18 amino acids. Germline CDR1 and CDR2: SGHNT and YENEEA. As DNA, the CDR3 is TGTGCCAGCAGCTTAGGAGAGAGACTAGCGGGACACCCAGAGACCCAGTACTTC. Its protein is CASSLGERLAGHPETQYF.

The rearrangement joins TRBV5-4 to TRBJ2-7, with D possibly matching TRBD2 (5 bases). This CDR3 region has 13 residues. V lost 6 bases, J lost 6 bases, and 16 bases lay in between. Germline CDR1 and CDR2: SGHNT and YYREEE (reference sequence). The CDR3 DNA sequence: TGTGCCAGCACCGGGCCCCTCAGCGGCGAGCAGTACTTC. Protein product: CASTGPLSGEQYF.

V usage is TRBV11-2 and J usage is TRBJ2-1; the D gene is possibly TRBD1 (6 bases). Trimming removed 5 bases at V and 13 bases at J, with 12 bases between. CDR1 is SGHAT, CDR2 FQNNGV, per germline. The CDR3 has 11 residues. DNA of the CDR3: TGTGCCAGCAGCCCTCGACAGGCACAGTTCTTC. Residues: CASSPRQAQFF. The variable domain in full, with the rest retrieved from reference TRBV11-2 and TRBJ2-1, is EAGVAQSPRYKIIEKRQSVAFWCNPISGHATLYWYQQILGQGPKLLIQFQNNGVVDDSQLPKDRFSAERLKGVDSTLKIQPAKLEDSAVYLCASSPRQAQFFGPGTRLTVL.

The V gene is TRBV10-1, the J gene TRBJ2-3, with D perhaps TRBD2 (5 bases). The germline V and J ends were trimmed by 8 bases and 2 bases, with 14 bases remaining between them. The CDR3 consists of 14 residues. Looked up from germline, CDR1 is WNHNN and CDR2 is SYGVQD (reference sequence). In nucleotides, the CDR3 is TGCGCCAGCTCACGAGGAGGTCCCACAGATACGCAGTATTTT. It is translated as CASSRGGPTDTQYF.

The chain uses TRBV9 and TRBJ2-1, with 7 positions matching TRBD2. The CDR3 sequence is 12 residues long. V was clipped by 7 bases and J by 7 bases; unmatched bases: 5. The V gene's germline CDR1 is SGDLS and CDR2 YYNGEE. As DNA, the CDR3 is TGTGCCAGCGCTAGCGGCTATAATGAGCAGTTCTTC. Its translation: CASASGYNEQFF.